Detailed here is one T cell receptor beta chain. Its target is not known. Each replicate PCR on the sorted subsets used roughly 200 ng DNA (approximately 33,000 T cell genomes). Clones were read by immunoSEQ multiplex PCR, and TCRdb kept only the in-frame ones, dropping some. This sample yields about 820,000 clones, of which 85% to 95% are seen a single time; under 30% belongs to the top ten. CD45RO-negative, CCR7-positively selected cells formed the naive CD8 fraction, excluding terminally differentiated effector memory CD45RA+ cells. This record belongs to a study of shared clonotypes between healthy human individuals. Findings and limits, study-wide: A few donors shared about 4.8% of their naive CD4 clonotypes.

The germline V and J ends were trimmed by 2 bases and 1 base, with 11 bases remaining between them. CDR3 length: 15 amino acids. CDR1 and CDR2 from the germline V gene are MGHRA and YSYEKL. Sample: naive CD8+ T cells sorted from blood. This TCR came from a young man in good health. The chain employs TRBV4-1 and TRBJ1-1; tentatively, D is TRBD1 (5 bases). The DNA for the CDR3 is TGCGCCAGCAGCCAAATTAGGGGAGGGAACACTGAAGCTTTCTTT. Translated, it gives CASSQIRGGNTEAFF.